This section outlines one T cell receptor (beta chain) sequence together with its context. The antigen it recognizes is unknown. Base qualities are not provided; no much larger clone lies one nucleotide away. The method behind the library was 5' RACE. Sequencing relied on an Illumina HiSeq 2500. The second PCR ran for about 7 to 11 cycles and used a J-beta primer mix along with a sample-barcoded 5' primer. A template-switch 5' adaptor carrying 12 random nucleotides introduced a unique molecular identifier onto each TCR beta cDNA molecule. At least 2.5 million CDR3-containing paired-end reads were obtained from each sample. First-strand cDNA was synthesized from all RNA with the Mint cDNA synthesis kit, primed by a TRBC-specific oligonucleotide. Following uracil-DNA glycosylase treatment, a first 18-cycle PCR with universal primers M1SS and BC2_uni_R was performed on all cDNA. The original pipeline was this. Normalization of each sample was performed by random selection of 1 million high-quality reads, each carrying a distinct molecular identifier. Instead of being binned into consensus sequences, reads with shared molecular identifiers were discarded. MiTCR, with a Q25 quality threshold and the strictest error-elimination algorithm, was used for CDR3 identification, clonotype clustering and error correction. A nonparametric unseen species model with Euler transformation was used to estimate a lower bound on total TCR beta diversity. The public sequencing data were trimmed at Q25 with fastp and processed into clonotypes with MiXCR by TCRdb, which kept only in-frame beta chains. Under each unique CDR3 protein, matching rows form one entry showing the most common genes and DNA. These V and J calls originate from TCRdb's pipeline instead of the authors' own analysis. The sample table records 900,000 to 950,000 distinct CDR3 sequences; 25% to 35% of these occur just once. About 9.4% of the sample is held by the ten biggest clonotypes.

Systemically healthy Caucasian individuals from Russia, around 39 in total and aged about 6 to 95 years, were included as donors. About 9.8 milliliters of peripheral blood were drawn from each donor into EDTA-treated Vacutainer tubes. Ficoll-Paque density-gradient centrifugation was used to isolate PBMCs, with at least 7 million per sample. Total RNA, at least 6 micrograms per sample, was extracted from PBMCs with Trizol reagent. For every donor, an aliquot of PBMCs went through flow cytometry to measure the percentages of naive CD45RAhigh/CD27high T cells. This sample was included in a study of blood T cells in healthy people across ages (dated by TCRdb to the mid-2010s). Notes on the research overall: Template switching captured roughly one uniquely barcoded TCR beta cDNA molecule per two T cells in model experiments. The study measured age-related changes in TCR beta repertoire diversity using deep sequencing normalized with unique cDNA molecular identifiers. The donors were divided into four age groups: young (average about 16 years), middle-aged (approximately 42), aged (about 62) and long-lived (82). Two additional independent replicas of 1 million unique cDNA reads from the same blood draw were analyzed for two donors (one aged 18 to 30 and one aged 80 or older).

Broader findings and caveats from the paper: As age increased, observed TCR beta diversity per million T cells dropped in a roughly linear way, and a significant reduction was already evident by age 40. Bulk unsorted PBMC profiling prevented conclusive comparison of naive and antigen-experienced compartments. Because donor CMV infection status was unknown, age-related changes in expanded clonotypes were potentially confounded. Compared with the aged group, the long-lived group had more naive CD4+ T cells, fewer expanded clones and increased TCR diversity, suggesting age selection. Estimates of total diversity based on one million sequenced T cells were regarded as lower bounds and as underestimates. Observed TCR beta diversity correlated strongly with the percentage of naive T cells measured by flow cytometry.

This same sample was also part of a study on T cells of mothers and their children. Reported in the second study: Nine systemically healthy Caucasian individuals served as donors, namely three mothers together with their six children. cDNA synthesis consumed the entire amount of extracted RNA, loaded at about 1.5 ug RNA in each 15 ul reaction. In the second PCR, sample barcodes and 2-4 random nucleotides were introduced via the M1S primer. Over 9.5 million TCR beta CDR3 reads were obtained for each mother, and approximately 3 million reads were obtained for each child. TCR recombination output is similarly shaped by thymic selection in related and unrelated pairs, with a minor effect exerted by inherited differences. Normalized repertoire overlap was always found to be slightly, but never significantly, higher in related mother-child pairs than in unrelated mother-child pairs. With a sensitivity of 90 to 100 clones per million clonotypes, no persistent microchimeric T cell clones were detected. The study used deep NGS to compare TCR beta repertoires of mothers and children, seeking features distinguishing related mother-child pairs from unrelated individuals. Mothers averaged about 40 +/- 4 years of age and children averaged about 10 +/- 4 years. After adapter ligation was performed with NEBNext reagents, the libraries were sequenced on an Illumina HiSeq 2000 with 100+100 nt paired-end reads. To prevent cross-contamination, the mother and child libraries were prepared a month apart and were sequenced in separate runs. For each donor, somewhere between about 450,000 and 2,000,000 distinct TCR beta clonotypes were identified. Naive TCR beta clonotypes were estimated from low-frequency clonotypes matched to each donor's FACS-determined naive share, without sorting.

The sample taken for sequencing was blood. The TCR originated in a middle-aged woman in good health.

The DNA reads TGTGCCAGCAGCTTGGCCGCGGCGGGGGGGCTTAATGAGCAGTACTTC. This yields the protein CASSLAAAGGLNEQYF. The V and J genes are TRBV5-5 and TRBJ2-7; 9 bases in the junction line up with TRBD2. V ends up 0 bases short and J 7 bases short, with an unmatched junction base count of 11. Including cysteine and phenylalanine, the CDR3 has 16 amino acids. Just the 48-base CDR3 DNA is kept, in frame starting at base 1. In the germline V gene (reference sequence), CDR1 corresponds to SGHKS and CDR2 to YYEKEE.